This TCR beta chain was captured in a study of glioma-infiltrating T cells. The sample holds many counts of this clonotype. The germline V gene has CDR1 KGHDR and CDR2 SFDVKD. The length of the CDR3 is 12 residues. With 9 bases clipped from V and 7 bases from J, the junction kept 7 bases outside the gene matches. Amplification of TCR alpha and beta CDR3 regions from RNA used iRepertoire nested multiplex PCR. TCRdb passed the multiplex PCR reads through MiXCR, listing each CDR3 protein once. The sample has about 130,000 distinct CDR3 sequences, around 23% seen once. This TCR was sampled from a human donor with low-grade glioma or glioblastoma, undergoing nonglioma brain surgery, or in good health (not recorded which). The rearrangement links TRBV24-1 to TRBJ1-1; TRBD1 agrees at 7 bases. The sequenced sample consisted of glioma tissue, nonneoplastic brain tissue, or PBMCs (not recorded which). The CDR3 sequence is CATSNRGGEAFF. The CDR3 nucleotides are TGTGCCACCTCGAACAGGGGTGGTGAAGCTTTCTTT.